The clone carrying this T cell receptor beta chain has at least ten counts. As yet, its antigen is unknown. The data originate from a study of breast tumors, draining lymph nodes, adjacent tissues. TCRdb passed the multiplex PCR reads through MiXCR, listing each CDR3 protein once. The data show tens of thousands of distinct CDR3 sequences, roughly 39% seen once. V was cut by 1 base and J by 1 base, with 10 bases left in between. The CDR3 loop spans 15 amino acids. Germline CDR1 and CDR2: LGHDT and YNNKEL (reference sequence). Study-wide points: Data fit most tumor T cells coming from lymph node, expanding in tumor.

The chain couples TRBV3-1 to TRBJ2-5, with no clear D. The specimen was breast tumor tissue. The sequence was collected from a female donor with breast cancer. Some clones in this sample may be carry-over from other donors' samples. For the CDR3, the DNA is TGTGCCAGCAGCCAAGTTAGAGGCAGCCAAGAGACCCAGTACTTC. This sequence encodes CASSQVRGSQETQYF.